This entry is about one T cell receptor (beta chain). It has no known antigen specificity. There are no base qualities to consult, and no much larger clone falls within one base. This record belongs to a study of long-term antiretroviral therapy in people with HIV (dated 2022 in TCRdb). Study-level background: The earliest samples were collected approximately a decade before the 2015 WHO recommendation for immediate ART, a period when ART was typically delayed until CD4 counts fell. This retrospective serial study examined whether starting ART and sustained HIV suppression were associated with changes in the composition and diversity of the TRB repertoire in peripheral blood. No cross-contamination during QIAcube processing was seen in test extractions of a monoclonal T-cell line run alongside around 34 polyclonal samples. About 35% of the 30 participants with HIV were female. A total of some 210 cryopreserved PBMC samples were contributed to the cohort by 30 adults with confirmed HIV infection, with samples collected serially over a mean of about 6 years (range 1-12).

The investigation overall reported the following: Because pre-ART samples had limited cell numbers, profiling was done on unsorted PBMC rather than on sorted CD4+ and CD8+ T cells. Owing to limited PBMC availability, only the TCR beta chain was sequenced, without alpha chain pairing. At every time point, the repertoire was dominated by expanded TRB clones first identified before ART initiation, although this dominance fluctuated and, in many PLHIV, declined after ART. Starting ART was linked to a significant rise in TRB diversity, yet even after long-term ART the diversity remained significantly lower than in transplant donor controls. Samples dated from 2004 to 2017, and the ART regimens used may be less effective than current ones. No data were available on ART adherence, viral resistance or therapy changes, limiting inferences about post-ART repertoire changes. Narrower CDR3 length ranges were observed in HIV repertoires than in controls, and an antigen-experienced repertoire with only a slight naive shift after ART was suggested by the network structure.

CDR1 SGHRS and CDR2 YFSETQ are derived from the germline V gene. The germline V end is reduced by 0 bases and the J end by 8 bases; junction bases left unmatched: 6. The CDR3, cysteine through phenylalanine, is 15 amino acids long. The DNA shown is the 45-base CDR3, in frame from base 1. Inclusion was restricted to participants for whom at least one PBMC sample before ART initiation and at least two post-ART samples were available. Treatment was received in the United States of America by all participants with HIV. Before DNA extraction, cryopreserved samples containing roughly 0.85-11 million PBMC were thawed and washed. At the time of the earliest PBMC sample, participants with HIV were aged between roughly 20 and 55 years. Per participant, PBMC samples came from 1-4 timepoints prior to ART initiation and 2-8 timepoints following ART initiation, for a median of 7 samples. For every participant, serial HIV viral load, CD4+ T-cell count, ART history and demographic data were obtained. A Qiagen kit on a QIAcube was used to extract genomic DNA from unsorted PBMC, with samples processed in batches of 12.

The immunoSEQ hsTCRB v3.0 assay was used at survey level resolution for TRB variable region sequencing. A depth of about 40,000-50,000 T-cell genomes per sample was targeted for TRB sequencing. TRB libraries were pooled and sequenced on an Illumina MiSeq using a v3 150-cycle kit. As for the authors' bioinformatics: Analysis of repertoires was carried out in R inside a reproducible Nextflow workflow spanning QC, data transformation and analysis. LymphoSeq2, an R package for exploring AIRR-Seq data, was used to implement custom analyses. After excluding a handful of samples that yielded fewer than 5000 total TRB sequences, 190 or so HIV repertoires remained for analysis. Of the roughly 180 retained HIV repertoires, about 60 were collected before and 120 to 140 after ART initiation. Repertoires were downsampled to 5000 TRB nucleotide sequences, and summary statistics were averaged over 100 downsampling iterations. TRB sequences were retained for analysis only if CDR3 regions of at least seven amino acids were present. Diversity was measured with a Shannon entropy-derived clonality score and the Gini coefficient. Repertoire networks linked the top 5000 CDR3 amino acid sequences whenever two sequences differed by an edit distance of one. GLIPH2 predicted antigen specificity groups and MHC restriction for TRB CDR3 amino acid sequences. CDR3 amino acid sequences were matched against VDJdb and McPAS-TCR to flag known CMV, EBV, HIV or tissue antigen associations. Pre-ART, post-ART and control groups were compared with Wilcoxon signed-rank tests and Holm-Bonferroni correction. TCRdb limited this immuneACCESS table to in-frame rearrangements with V and J called. A share of clones is missing; checked studies link under half to unresolved V genes, and the rest is unexplained. V and J calls plus clone size are reproduced from that table; the DNA served to infer D and trimming. This sample is represented by fewer than 40,000 clones; approximately 86% of them were singletons. Clones ranked in the top ten supply about 4% of the sample.

The chain is assembled from TRBV5-1 and TRBJ2-1, and TRBD2 aligns with 9 junction nucleotides. The sequences come from unsorted PBMCs, collected just before starting antiretroviral therapy. The TCR originated in a young woman with HIV. The nucleotide sequence is given as TGCGCCAGCAGCTTGGCGGTTGGCGGGAGGGATGAGCAGTTCTTC. Its coded protein is CASSLAVGGRDEQFF.